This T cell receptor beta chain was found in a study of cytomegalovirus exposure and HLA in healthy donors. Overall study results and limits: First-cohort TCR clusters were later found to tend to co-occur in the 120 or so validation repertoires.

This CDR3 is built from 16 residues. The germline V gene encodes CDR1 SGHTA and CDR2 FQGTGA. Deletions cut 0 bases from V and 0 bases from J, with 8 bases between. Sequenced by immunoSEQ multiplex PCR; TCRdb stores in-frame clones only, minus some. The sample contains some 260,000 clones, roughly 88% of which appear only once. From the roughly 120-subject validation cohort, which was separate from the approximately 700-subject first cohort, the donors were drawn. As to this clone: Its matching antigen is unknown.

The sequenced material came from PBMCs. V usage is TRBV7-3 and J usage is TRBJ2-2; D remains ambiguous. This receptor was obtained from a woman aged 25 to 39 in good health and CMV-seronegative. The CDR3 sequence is CASSLTGSANTGELFF. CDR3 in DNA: TGTGCCAGCAGCTTAACGGGCAGCGCGAACACCGGGGAGCTGTTTTTT.